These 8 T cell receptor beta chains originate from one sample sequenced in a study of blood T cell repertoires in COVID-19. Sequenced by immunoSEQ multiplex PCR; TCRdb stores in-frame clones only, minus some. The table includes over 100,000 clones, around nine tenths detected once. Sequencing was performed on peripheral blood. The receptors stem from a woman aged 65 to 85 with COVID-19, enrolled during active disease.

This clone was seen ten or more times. As DNA, the CDR3 is TGTGCCAGCAGCTTAGAGGGGGGGACCGGCTACACCTTC. It encodes CASSLEGGTGYTF. J is TRBJ1-2 and V is TRBV5-4, with D tentatively TRBD1 (6 bases). Trimming removed 2 bases from V and 8 bases from J, with 13 bases in between. Germline CDR1 SGHNT, CDR2 YYREEE (reference sequence). This CDR3 is built from 13 residues.

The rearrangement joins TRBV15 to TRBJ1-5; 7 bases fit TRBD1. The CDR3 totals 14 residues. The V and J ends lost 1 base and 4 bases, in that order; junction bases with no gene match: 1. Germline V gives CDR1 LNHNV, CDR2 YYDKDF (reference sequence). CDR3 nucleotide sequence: TGTGCCACCAGCAGAGGACAGGGAAATCAGCCCCAGCATTTT. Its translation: CATSRGQGNQPQHF.

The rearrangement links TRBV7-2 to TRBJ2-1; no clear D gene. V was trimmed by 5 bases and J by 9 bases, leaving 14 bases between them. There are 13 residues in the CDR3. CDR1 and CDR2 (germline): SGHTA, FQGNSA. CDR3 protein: CASSLDWSREQFF. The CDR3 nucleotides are TGTGCCAGCAGCCTCGACTGGTCTCGTGAGCAGTTCTTC.

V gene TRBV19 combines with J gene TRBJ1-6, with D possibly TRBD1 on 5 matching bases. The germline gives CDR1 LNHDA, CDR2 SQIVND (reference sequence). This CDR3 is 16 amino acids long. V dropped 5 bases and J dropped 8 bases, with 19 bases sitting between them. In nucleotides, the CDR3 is TGTGCCAGTAGTCCTGGGGCTGACTCCTGGCATTCACCCCTCCACTTT. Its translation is CASSPGADSWHSPLHF.

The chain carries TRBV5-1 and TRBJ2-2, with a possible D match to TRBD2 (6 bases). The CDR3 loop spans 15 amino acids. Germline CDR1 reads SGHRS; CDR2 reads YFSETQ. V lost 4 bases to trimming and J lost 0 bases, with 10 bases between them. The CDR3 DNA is TGCGCCAGCAGCCGGGACTTTTCGAACACCGGGGAGCTGTTTTTT. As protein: CASSRDFSNTGELFF.

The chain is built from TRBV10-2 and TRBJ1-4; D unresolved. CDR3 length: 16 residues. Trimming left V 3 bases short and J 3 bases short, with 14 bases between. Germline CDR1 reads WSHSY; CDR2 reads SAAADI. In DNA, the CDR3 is TGCGCCAGCAGTGACAGCGGGATGGGGTCTAATGAAAAACTGTTTTTT. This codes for CASSDSGMGSNEKLFF.

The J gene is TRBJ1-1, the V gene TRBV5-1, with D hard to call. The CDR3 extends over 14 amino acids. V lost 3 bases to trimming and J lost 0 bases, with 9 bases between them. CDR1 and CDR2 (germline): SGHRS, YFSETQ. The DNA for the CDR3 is TGCGCCAGCAGCTCTTTCAACATGAACACTGAAGCTTTCTTT. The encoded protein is CASSSFNMNTEAFF.

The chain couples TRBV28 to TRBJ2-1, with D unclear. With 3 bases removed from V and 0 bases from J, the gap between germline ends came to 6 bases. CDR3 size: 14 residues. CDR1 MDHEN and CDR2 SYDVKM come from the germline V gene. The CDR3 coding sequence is TGTGCCAGCAGTTTCGAGAGCTCCTACAATGAGCAGTTCTTC. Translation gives CASSFESSYNEQFF.